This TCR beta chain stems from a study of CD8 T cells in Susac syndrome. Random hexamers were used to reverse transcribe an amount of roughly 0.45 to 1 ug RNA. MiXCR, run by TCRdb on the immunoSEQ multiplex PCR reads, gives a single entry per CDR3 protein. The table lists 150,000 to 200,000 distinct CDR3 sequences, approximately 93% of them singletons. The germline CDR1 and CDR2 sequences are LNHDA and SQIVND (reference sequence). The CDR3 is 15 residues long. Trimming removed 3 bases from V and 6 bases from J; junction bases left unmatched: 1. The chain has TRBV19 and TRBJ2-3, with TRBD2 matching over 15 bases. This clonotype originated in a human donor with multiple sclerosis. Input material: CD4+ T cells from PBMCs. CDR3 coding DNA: TGTGCCAGTAGTATTGGACTAGCGGGAGGGGATACGCAGTATTTT. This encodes CASSIGLAGGDTQYF.